This entry describes one T cell receptor beta chain. These data belong to a study of blood T cell repertoires in COVID-19. The overall study: Material from acute and convalescent COVID-19 was sourced from the United States, Italy and Spain. The cDNA or gDNA used as material had been derived from T cells, B-cell-depleted T cells, or PBMCs.

As handled by the study authors: Amplifying reference gene primers gave estimates of nucleated cell counts. Produced via immunoSEQ multiplex PCR; TCRdb's table is partial and in-frame only. V and J calls and clone size follow that table, whereas D and trimming were derived from the DNA. The sample has under 95,000 clones, roughly 84% seen once. V gave up 6 bases and J gave up 7 bases; unmatched junction bases: 11. Germline V gene sequence: CDR1 SGHAT, CDR2 FQNNGV. The CDR3 loop spans 15 amino acids. The chain has TRBV11-2 and TRBJ2-3; 9 positions match TRBD2. The sequence derives from a man between 65 and 79 years old with acute or convalescent COVID-19. The material sequenced was peripheral blood. For the CDR3, the DNA is TGTGCCAGCAGTTCTGCAGCGGGGGGCAGATATACGCAGTATTTT. It specifies CASSSAAGGRYTQYF.